These 22 T cell receptor beta chains originate from one sample sequenced in a study of blood T cell repertoires in COVID-19. Only in-frame clones appear in the TCRdb table, and some are missing; sequencing was by immunoSEQ multiplex PCR. The sample has 200,000 to 250,000 clones; approximately 84% are singletons. Sequenced: peripheral blood. The receptors here all came from a man aged 45-65 years with acute or convalescent COVID-19.

The rearrangement joins TRBV15 to TRBJ2-3, with a tentative D call TRBD1 (6 bases). The ends were cut back, 3 bases at V and 3 bases at J, with 10 bases in the middle. The germline CDR1 and CDR2 sequences are LNHNV and YYDKDF (reference sequence). The CDR3 length is 14 residues. The CDR3 reads CATSSGQGTDTQYF. The CDR3 nucleotides are TGTGCCACCAGCAGCGGGCAGGGGACAGATACGCAGTATTTT. The whole variable domain, remainder taken from reference TRBV15 and TRBJ2-3, is DAMVIQNPRYQVTQFGKPVTLSCSQTLNHNVMYWYQQKSSQAPKLLFHYYDKDFNNEADTPDNFQSRRPNTSFCFLDIRSPGLGDTAMYLCATSSGQGTDTQYFGPGTRLTVL.

The chain combines TRBV5-1 with TRBJ1-5, with D tentatively TRBD1 (5 bases). Germline CDR1 reads SGHRS; CDR2 reads YFSETQ. The CDR3 is made up of 15 amino acids. V was shortened by 0 bases and J by 6 bases, with 13 bases between the two germline ends. CDR3 in amino acids: CASSLDTPDSQPQHF. The CDR3 DNA reads as TGCGCCAGCAGCTTGGATACCCCTGACAGTCAGCCCCAGCATTTT.

V gene TRBV11-2 combines with J gene TRBJ2-2; 7 nucleotides agree with TRBD1. Losses at the gene ends were 4 bases for V and 2 bases for J; bases not matched to a gene: 7. This CDR3 region has 16 residues. Germline CDR1 SGHAT, CDR2 FQNNGV. The CDR3 nucleotides are TGTGCCAGCAGCTACTACAGGGGACCCAACACCGGGGAGCTGTTTTTT. Amino acid sequence: CASSYYRGPNTGELFF.

The chain links TRBV6-4 to TRBJ2-2, with D unresolved. Trimming took 1 base from V and 4 from J, leaving 4 bases between them. The CDR3 is 13 residues long. The germline V gene encodes CDR1 MRHNA and CDR2 SNTAGT. This CDR3 reads CASSDLRTGELFF. For the CDR3, the DNA is TGTGCCAGCAGTGACTTGCGCACCGGGGAGCTGTTTTTT.

The gene calls are TRBV18 and TRBJ2-7, with 8 bases that match TRBD1. CDR1 and CDR2 (germline): KGHSH, LQKENI. The CDR3 runs 15 residues. The V and J ends lost 1 base and 6 bases, in that order; junction bases with no gene match: 8. The CDR3 DNA reads TGTGCCAGCTCACCACTCCGGGACAGGTCCACCGAGCAGTACTTC. Translated: CASSPLRDRSTEQYF.

DNA for the CDR3: TGTGCCAGCAGTTTTGGGACAGGGAACGGCTACACCTTC. Encoded protein: CASSFGTGNGYTF. This rearrangement joins TRBV6-5 to TRBJ1-2; 9 nucleotides line up with TRBD1. The ends lost 4 bases at V and 8 bases at J; junction bases unmatched: 5. Germline-derived CDR1 and CDR2 are MNHEY and SVGAGI. The CDR3 has 13 residues.

The gene calls are TRBV30 and TRBJ1-4; 8 positions agree with TRBD1. V shed 6 bases, J shed 0 bases, and the junction held 6 bases outside the gene matches. CDR1 and CDR2 from the germline V gene are GTSNPN and SVGIG (reference sequence). The CDR3 extends over 15 amino acids. CDR3 sequence: CACRQGPTTNEKLFF. CDR3 nucleotide sequence: TGTGCCTGTCGACAGGGGCCTACAACTAATGAAAAACTGTTTTTT.

The V call is TRBV11-2, the J call TRBJ1-6; 9 positions agree with TRBD1. J gave up 4 bases and V 4 bases, and 8 bases lay outside the gene matches. Germline CDR1 is SGHAT and CDR2 is FQNNGV. The CDR3 runs to 17 residues. The CDR3 sequence is CASSSLGQGLYNSPLHF. CDR3 sequence (DNA): TGTGCCAGCAGCTCCCTAGGACAGGGGCTGTATAATTCACCCCTCCACTTT.

The V and J genes are TRBV5-1 and TRBJ1-4; weak D call: TRBD1 (5 bases). Germline V gives CDR1 SGHRS, CDR2 YFSETQ. Trimming cost V 2 bases and J 5 bases, with 16 bases left between them. The CDR3 has 16 residues. Here the CDR3 DNA reads TGCGCCAGCAGCTTAGCGGGGCACGAACTGAATGAAAAACTGTTTTTT. It translates to CASSLAGHELNEKLFF.

The J gene is TRBJ2-7, the V gene TRBV12-3 or TRBV12-4, with unresolved D. Trimming cost V 5 bases and J 3 bases, with 5 bases left between them. The CDR3 covers 11 residues. In nucleotides, the CDR3 is TGTGCCAGCAGTCTATACTACGAGCAGTACTTC. Amino acid sequence: CASSLYYEQYF.

The V and J genes are TRBV12-3 or TRBV12-4 and TRBJ1-3, with D unresolved. Trimming left V 1 base short and J 8 bases short, with 6 bases between. The CDR3 spans 12 residues. The CDR3 protein is CASSLGFDTIYF. DNA for the CDR3: TGTGCCAGCAGTTTAGGTTTCGACACCATATATTTT.

CDR3 nucleotide sequence: TGTGCCAGCAGTTTCTCCAGGGGTGACGAGCAGTACTTC. Translation gives CASSFSRGDEQYF. The rearrangement links TRBV12-3 or TRBV12-4 to TRBJ2-7, with D possibly being TRBD1 (6 bases). Trimming shortened V by 3 bases and J by 5 bases, and 11 bases separated the two germline ends. The CDR3 consists of 13 residues.

V usage is TRBV10-2 and J usage is TRBJ2-7, with 9 bases aligning to TRBD1. The germline V gene encodes CDR1 WSHSY and CDR2 SAAADI. This CDR3 is 13 amino acids long. V trimming: 6 bases; J trimming: 7 bases; junction bases outside the gene matches: 7. CDR3 nucleotide sequence: TGCGCCAGCAGCGACAGGGGGGCAAGGGAGCAGTACTTC. Encoded protein: CASSDRGAREQYF.

The gene calls are TRBV5-1 and TRBJ1-3; tentatively, D is TRBD1 (5 bases). Looked up from germline, CDR1 is SGHRS and CDR2 is YFSETQ. V was cut by 4 bases and J by 1 base, with 9 bases left in between. This CDR3 is built from 14 residues. CDR3 in amino acids: CASSPAGSGNTIYF. The DNA of the CDR3 is TGCGCCAGCAGCCCCGCAGGGTCTGGAAACACCATATATTTT.

This sequence joins TRBV6-5 and TRBJ1-3; the match to TRBD1 covers 7 bases. The CDR3 is 14 amino acids. Germline CDR1 and CDR2: MNHEY and SVGAGI. Trimming removed 10 bases from V and 0 bases from J; junction bases left unmatched: 6. CDR3 in amino acids: CAIEDRFSGNTIYF. The CDR3 DNA is TGTGCCATCGAGGACAGGTTCTCTGGAAACACCATATATTTT.

This clone was counted a single time. The chain is built from TRBV6-5 and TRBJ1-5; no definite D call. Germline V lookup: CDR1 MNHEY, CDR2 SVGAGI. The CDR3 is 16 residues long. The V end lost 0 bases, the J end lost 4 bases, and 13 bases lay between the germline ends. CDR3 sequence: CASSYSRSSGNQPQHF. Here the CDR3 DNA reads TGTGCCAGCAGTTACTCGAGGAGCAGCGGGAATCAGCCCCAGCATTTT.

This clone was seen once. This chain connects TRBV2 to TRBJ1-2, with D tentatively TRBD1 (6 bases). The ends were cut back, 3 bases at V and 4 bases at J, with 15 bases in the middle. The CDR3 length is 15 residues. Germline V gene sequence: CDR1 SNHLY, CDR2 FYNNEI. The CDR3 DNA is TGTGCCAGCAGTGACCCGGGCGGGGGCGGCTATGGCTACACCTTC. This sequence encodes CASSDPGGGGYGYTF.

V is TRBV3-1 (or the pseudogene TRBV3-2) and J is TRBJ1-4; a possible D gene is TRBD1 (6 bases). Trimming took off 7 bases at V and 3 bases at J, with 15 bases between the two ends. CDR1 and CDR2 (germline): LGHDT, YNNKEL (reference sequence). CDR3 size: 15 residues. The CDR3 here is CASTNGGASNEKLFF. Written as DNA, the CDR3 is TGTGCCAGCACCAACGGGGGGGCGTCTAATGAAAAACTGTTTTTT.

This clone was recorded once. CDR3 protein: CAISSTGTDTQYF. The CDR3 DNA reads TGTGCCATCAGTTCCACGGGCACAGATACGCAGTATTTT. This chain joins TRBV10-3 and TRBJ2-3; no definite D call. V gave up 5 bases and J gave up 1 base, with 7 bases separating them. The germline V gene encodes CDR1 ENHRY and CDR2 SYGVKD. The CDR3 is 13 residues long.

This clone came up once. The chain combines TRBV27 with TRBJ2-7; 7 bases are shared with TRBD2. The V gene end was trimmed by 4 bases and the J gene end by 2 bases; junction bases not matched to a gene: 11. The CDR3 sequence is 16 residues long. From germline, CDR1 is MNHEY and CDR2 SMNVEV (reference sequence). The CDR3 region has the DNA TGTGCCAGCAGTTCCCGGGGGGACCTCCTCCCCTACGAGCAGTACTTC. Residues: CASSSRGDLLPYEQYF.

The V and J genes are TRBV7-2 and TRBJ2-7, with 8 positions matching TRBD1. The CDR3 length is 14 residues. Germline V gene lookup returns CDR1 SGHTA and CDR2 FQGNSA. Trimming cost V 5 bases and J 4 bases; bases outside gene matches: 7. The CDR3 loop is CASSLRDRLYEQYF. CDR3 coding DNA: TGTGCCAGCAGCCTCCGGGACAGGCTATACGAGCAGTACTTC. The whole variable domain, remainder taken from reference TRBV7-2 and TRBJ2-7, is GAGVSQSPSNKVTEKGKDVELRCDPISGHTALYWYRQSLGQGLEFLIYFQGNSAPDKSGLPSDRFSAERTGGSVSTLTIQRTQQEDSAVYLCASSLRDRLYEQYFGPGTRLTVT.

In DNA form, the CDR3 reads TGTGCCAGCAGTCTTAGCGGGGGGTCTAGCACAGATACGCAGTATTTT. This sequence encodes CASSLSGGSSTDTQYF. The chain carries TRBV6-6 and TRBJ2-3; the match to TRBD2 covers 10 bases. This CDR3 contains 16 residues. From germline, CDR1 is MNHNY and CDR2 SVGAGI (reference sequence). V lost 5 bases to trimming and J lost 0 bases; unmatched junction nucleotides: 5.